Reported below is one TCR beta chain. Its specificity is unknown. This specimen belongs to a study of T cell responses to AZD1222 COVID-19 vaccine. Second-dose intervals of approximately 4 or approximately 12 weeks were pooled. Regarding the study as a whole: Spike regions recognized by vaccine-associated CD4 TCRs spanned the protein, led by 160-218 and 743-854. Females made up more of the donors, who were largely white British, and clonal diversity may have come out too low.

Sequencing used immunoSEQ multiplex PCR; TCRdb keeps in-frame clones, though not all of them. The table lists over 150,000 clones, roughly nine tenths of them singletons. V lost 1 base, J lost 4 bases, and 7 bases lay in between. Germline V gives CDR1 MNHNS, CDR2 SASEGT. This CDR3 has 13 residues. The receptor comes from an adult who received the AZD1222 COVID-19 vaccine. The sample was peripheral blood, taken 28 days after the second AZD1222 dose. V gene TRBV6-1 combines with J gene TRBJ2-5; D is uncertain. The CDR3 nucleotides are TGTGCCAGCAGTGAAGTGGAGACAGAGACCCAGTACTTC. This sequence encodes CASSEVETETQYF.